Reported below is one T cell receptor (beta chain). The antigen it recognizes is unknown. Nothing much larger sits one base from this clone, and base qualities are not available. Based on the germline V gene (reference sequence), the CDR1 and CDR2 sequences are LNHDA and SQIVND. The CDR3 measures 15 amino acids from cysteine to phenylalanine. CDR3 DNA is the only sequence kept; it has 45 bases, read in frame from the first base. Relative to germline, V is 1 base shorter and J is 4 bases shorter, with 13 bases between their ends. This specimen belongs to a study of T cell clonotyping in hematopoietic cell transplantation (TCRdb year 2021). Turning to the overall study: A total of 130 or so blood samples were collected in the study from some 40 consecutive transplant recipients and their related donors. Recruitment of patients was conducted between 2015 and 2017, and follow-up was continued until September 2020 or death.

The immunoSEQ assay, a bias-controlled multiplex PCR with V- and J-specific primers, was used to amplify TCR beta CDR3 regions from genomic DNA. A second PCR step added a proprietary barcode and Illumina adapter sequences to the CDR3 amplicons. CDR3 libraries were sequenced on an Illumina MiSeq instrument. Processing in the source paper ran as follows. Export and quality control were done with immunoSEQ Analyzer 3.0, while downstream analyses used R Bioconductor and Immunarch. Only productive rearrangements within the normalized downsampled data set were used in the calculation of repertoire metrics. Pathologically expanded clonotypes were defined as those larger than 5 templates in the normalized cohort. The Inverse Simpson Index served as the measure of repertoire diversity. To capture all clonotypes, the CMV-specificity analyses were run on the non-normalized data set. Not all clones reach the TCRdb copy of this immuneACCESS table, which keeps in-frame sequences only. Checked studies attribute under half of the gap to unresolved V genes and leave the rest unexplained. V and J calls and clone size are copied from that table; D and trimming were computed from the DNA. The sample contains thousands of clones, approximately 96% of them found a single time. Of the sample, approximately 0.5% falls within the top ten clones.

This specimen's time point label, interpreted: 30 days after allo-HCT. Blood samples were obtained from recipients approximately 28 days before transplant and at days 30, 100 and 180 after transplant. Nuclei Lysis Solution was used to extract genomic DNA from fresh or cryopreserved unfractionated peripheral blood mononuclear cells. What the authors observed across the whole study: After transplant, TCR diversity in recipients dropped, and pathologically expanded clonotypes climbed progressively between day 30 and day 180. The sample size was limited, and CD4 and CD8 repertoire contributions could not be separated because cells were not sorted. Broader posttransplant TCR repertoire diversity was predicted by donor and pretransplant recipient Inverse Simpson Index values. Recipient repertoires showed only a small fraction of overlap with donor repertoires, and over 97% appeared de novo at the given depth.

The TCR sequence derives from a male patient aged 35 to 55 who had an allogeneic stem cell transplant from a related donor, so the T cells may come from the graft donor. Some clones in this sample may be carry-over from other donors' samples. The specimen comprised PBMCs, sampled 30 days after allogeneic stem cell transplant. This chain is built from TRBV19 and TRBJ1-2, with the D gene call left open. The CDR3 region: CASSIVGPNLYGYTF. The nucleotides are TGTGCCAGTAGTATAGTAGGACCCAACCTCTATGGCTACACCTTC.